Listed below are T cell receptor beta chains from one sample, sequenced in a study of cytomegalovirus exposure and HLA in healthy donors. The table came from immunoSEQ multiplex PCR; TCRdb's copy has only in-frame clones and leaves some out. Of 150,000 to 200,000 clones detected, roughly 70% appear once; the ten largest clones hold about 1.6%. Sequenced input: PBMCs. The receptor source for this set is a girl aged 5 to 17 in good health and CMV-seronegative. Each CDR3 is given with its conserved first and last residue. The order of the fields is D gene, CDR3 length, J gene, clone size, V gene, CDR3 DNA, CDR3 protein. The D gene is left open where the match is weak. The size entry is marked missing in some rows and otherwise reads once, few, many or a size class.

D gene: NA; CDR3 length: 16; J gene: TRBJ1-6; clone size: NA; V gene: TRBV5-4; CDR3 DNA: TGTGCCAGCAGCTTGGGCAGCCCCCTGGAGAGTTCACCCCTCCACTTT; CDR3 protein: CASSLGSPLESSPLHF
D gene: NA; CDR3 length: 14; J gene: TRBJ1-2; clone size: NA; V gene: TRBV4-1; CDR3 DNA: TGCGCCAGCAGCCAGGGGCGGACCTTCTATGGCTACACCTTC; CDR3 protein: CASSQGRTFYGYTF
D gene: NA; CDR3 length: 14; J gene: TRBJ2-3; clone size: NA; V gene: TRBV7-8; CDR3 DNA: TGTGCCAGCAACATCCGCGGGAAACCAGATACGCAGTATTTT; CDR3 protein: CASNIRGKPDTQYF
D gene: NA; CDR3 length: 13; J gene: TRBJ1-2; clone size: NA; V gene: TRBV11-2; CDR3 DNA: TGTGCCAGCAGCTCGACAGCTAACTATGGCTACACCTTC; CDR3 protein: CASSSTANYGYTF
D gene: NA; CDR3 length: 14; J gene: TRBJ1-4; clone size: NA; V gene: TRBV7-7; CDR3 DNA: TGTGCTAGCAGCGCCCTACAGGGAAATGAAAAACTGTTTTTT; CDR3 protein: CASSALQGNEKLFF
D gene: TRBD1; CDR3 length: 15; J gene: TRBJ1-2; clone size: NA; V gene: TRBV7-2; CDR3 DNA: TGTGCCAGCAGCTTAGGCCACCAGGGGGACTATGGCTACACCTTC; CDR3 protein: CASSLGHQGDYGYTF
D gene: TRBD1; CDR3 length: 14; J gene: TRBJ2-7; clone size: NA; V gene: TRBV5-4; CDR3 DNA: TGTGCCAGCAGCTTCCGACAGGGGAGCGACGAGCAGTACTTC; CDR3 protein: CASSFRQGSDEQYF
D gene: TRBD1; CDR3 length: 14; J gene: TRBJ1-6; clone size: NA; V gene: TRBV25-1; CDR3 DNA: TGTGCCAGCATCTCCCAGGGGGCTAATTCACCCCTCCACTTT; CDR3 protein: CASISQGANSPLHF
D gene: TRBD2; CDR3 length: 16; J gene: TRBJ2-3; clone size: NA; V gene: TRBV6-1; CDR3 DNA: TGTGCCAGCAGTGAAAGGCTAGCGGGGGACACAGATACGCAGTATTTT; CDR3 protein: CASSERLAGDTDTQYF
D gene: NA; CDR3 length: 16; J gene: TRBJ1-2; clone size: NA; V gene: TRBV5-1; CDR3 DNA: TGCGCCCGACATGGCCAGCGACTACGTGGAGACTATGGCTACACCTTC; CDR3 protein: CARHGQRLRGDYGYTF
D gene: TRBD1; CDR3 length: 13; J gene: TRBJ2-7; clone size: NA; V gene: TRBV7-9; CDR3 DNA: TGTGCCAGCAGCCCAACCGACAGGGACGAGCAGTACTTC; CDR3 protein: CASSPTDRDEQYF
D gene: NA; CDR3 length: 14; J gene: TRBJ2-5; clone size: NA; V gene: TRBV5-6; CDR3 DNA: TGTGCCAGCAGCTTGGCGGTCGAGCAAGAGACCCAGTACTTC; CDR3 protein: CASSLAVEQETQYF
D gene: NA; CDR3 length: 12; J gene: TRBJ2-7; clone size: NA; V gene: TRBV11-3; CDR3 DNA: TGTGCCAGCAGCAATCCGGGAATCGAGCAGTACTTC; CDR3 protein: CASSNPGIEQYF
D gene: NA; CDR3 length: 14; J gene: TRBJ2-7; clone size: NA; V gene: TRBV5-1; CDR3 DNA: TGCGCCAGCAGCTACCGGACCGGGAACACTGAGCAGTACTTC; CDR3 protein: CASSYRTGNTEQYF
D gene: NA; CDR3 length: 13; J gene: TRBJ1-5; clone size: NA; V gene: TRBV23-1; CDR3 DNA: TGCGCCAGCAGTCAATCTTGGCATCAGCCCCAGCATTTT; CDR3 protein: CASSQSWHQPQHF
D gene: NA; CDR3 length: 15; J gene: TRBJ2-7; clone size: NA; V gene: TRBV7-6; CDR3 DNA: TGTGCCAGCAGCTCCCTCGAGGGGGACACCTACGAGCAGTACTTC; CDR3 protein: CASSSLEGDTYEQYF
D gene: NA; CDR3 length: 13; J gene: TRBJ1-1; clone size: few; V gene: TRBV27; CDR3 DNA: TGTGCCAGCAGTTTAGCGGCAAACACTGAAGCTTTCTTT; CDR3 protein: CASSLAANTEAFF
D gene: NA; CDR3 length: 13; J gene: TRBJ2-2; clone size: NA; V gene: TRBV6-1; CDR3 DNA: TGTGCCAGCAGTGTCCGACAGGCCGGGGAGCTGTTTTTT; CDR3 protein: CASSVRQAGELFF
D gene: NA; CDR3 length: 13; J gene: TRBJ1-1; clone size: few; V gene: TRBV5-6; CDR3 DNA: TGTGCCAGCAGCAGCTGGAGTCCCACTGAAGCTTTCTTT; CDR3 protein: CASSSWSPTEAFF
D gene: NA; CDR3 length: 15; J gene: TRBJ2-3; clone size: few; V gene: TRBV5-4; CDR3 DNA: TGTGCCAGCAGCCCTTCACCAGGGGGCACAGATACGCAGTATTTT; CDR3 protein: CASSPSPGGTDTQYF
D gene: TRBD2; CDR3 length: 15; J gene: TRBJ2-7; clone size: few; V gene: TRBV30; CDR3 DNA: TGTGCCTGGAGCCCCCCGGGACTAGATACCTACGAGCAGTACTTC; CDR3 protein: CAWSPPGLDTYEQYF
D gene: TRBD1; CDR3 length: 14; J gene: TRBJ2-3; clone size: NA; V gene: TRBV9; CDR3 DNA: TGTGCCAGCAGCGTTCGGACAGGGAAGGCTCCGCAGTATTTT; CDR3 protein: CASSVRTGKAPQYF
D gene: TRBD2; CDR3 length: 16; J gene: TRBJ2-7; clone size: NA; V gene: TRBV9; CDR3 DNA: TGTGCCAGCAGCGTCGGGACTAGCGGGGGGGCGGACGAGCAGTACTTC; CDR3 protein: CASSVGTSGGADEQYF
D gene: NA; CDR3 length: 13; J gene: TRBJ2-7; clone size: NA; V gene: TRBV2; CDR3 DNA: TGTGCCAGCTTACCGAGTAGCTCCTACGAGCAGTACTTC; CDR3 protein: CASLPSSSYEQYF
D gene: TRBD1; CDR3 length: 15; J gene: TRBJ1-2; clone size: NA; V gene: TRBV12-5; CDR3 DNA: TGTGCTAGTGGTTTTTCTAATGGACAGGGTTTTGGCTACACCTTC; CDR3 protein: CASGFSNGQGFGYTF
D gene: TRBD2; CDR3 length: 14; J gene: TRBJ2-1; clone size: NA; V gene: TRBV7-6; CDR3 DNA: TGTGCCAGCAGCTTAAGGGAGCGGGGGGATGAGCAGTTCTTC; CDR3 protein: CASSLRERGDEQFF